This T cell receptor beta chain originates from a study of cytomegalovirus exposure and HLA in healthy donors (dated by TCRdb to about 2017). Context from the whole study: According to an earlier analysis of 587 of the donors, 200 million or so T cells yielded roughly 110 million unique TCR beta sequences and less than 300 Gb of sequence data. Among almost 400 genotyped donors of the cohort, an average of about 240,000 unique TCR beta nucleotide sequences were sequenced per donor, 15% to 20% of them non-productive. The aim of the study was to test whether cataloging public T cell receptors could identify signatures of past pathogen exposure. Typing coverage varied by locus: roughly 629-630 donors for A, B, C, DRB1 and DQB1; about 520 for DQA1; approximately 570 for DPA1; 450 to 480 for DPB1. All discovery cohort repertoires had been generated using a single sequencing platform. Donor age, sex, ethnicity and CMV serostatus were compiled together with the repertoire data. Genome-wide SNP genotypes for about 55% of the 666 donors were used in a later genetic analysis, which treated that subset as a discovery cohort. To study patterns of TCR occurrence, a later analysis re-analyzed previously published TCR beta repertoires from 666 donors and added high-resolution HLA genotyping. Class I and class II HLA loci were covered by the typing at four-digit resolution. To decide whether each TCR beta V gene segment behaved as functional or pseudogenic, an earlier analysis of over 500 of the donors relied on high-throughput TCR beta sequencing. Rather than drawing on any new phenotypic data, the later analysis identified candidate immune exposures from TCR beta sequences and the way those sequences occurred across donors. Along with the approximately 670-subject first cohort, a separate validation cohort of some 130 different subjects was used. Four or five DR-DQ haplotypes were handled as single units for association and clustering, since linkage in the cohort was strong. An early release that covered about 600 HLA-typed donors contained approximately 300 gigabases of sequencing data and 75 million to 100 million unique TCR sequences. The T cell repertoires of roughly 660 subjects were profiled by immunosequencing and related to cytomegalovirus serostatus. Of the 300 to 450 genotyped donors, 65% to 90% fell in the genetic ancestry cluster associated with self-reported Caucasian donors. The study combined high-throughput TCR immunosequencing, statistical association of individual TCRs with disease status, and machine learning to predict cytomegalovirus infection status.

The library was obtained by the immunoSEQ multiplex PCR assay. For the multiplex PCR, a mixture combining 60 forward primers for TCR Vbeta segments and 13 reverse primers for TCR Jbeta segments was used. The CDR3 region of rearranged TCR beta genes was amplified from genomic DNA with a multiplex PCR assay. Amplified TCR beta libraries were sequenced as 87-base-pair reads on the Illumina HiSeq System. The published analysis was carried out like this. Across the 700 or so repertoires, a later analysis counted roughly 77 million unique TCR beta chains, some 11 million of which were shared by at least two donors. Raw reads were error-corrected and collapsed into unique sequences with a nearest-neighbor algorithm that merged closely related sequences to remove PCR and sequencing errors. Alignment of CDR3 sequences to IMGT reference sequences was used to assign V, D and J gene segments. For a sequence to be retained, a match of at least six nucleotides to both a V gene segment and a J gene segment was required. A rearrangement counted as productive if the CDR3 had no stop codons and remained in frame with V and J, and every other rearrangement counted as non-productive. Following IMGT convention, CDR3 was defined as the stretch from the second conserved V-encoded cysteine to the conserved J-encoded phenylalanine. The earlier analysis of roughly 590 of the donors excluded sequences that lacked an unambiguous match to a single V gene segment. An earlier analysis of about 600 of the donors called V segments functional above 56.7% productive rearrangements and segregating when the between-donor standard deviation exceeded 5%. A statistical classification framework was built to diagnose cytomegalovirus status from the catalog of TCR beta chain sequences. In a later analysis, V and J genes were assigned by comparing TCR nucleotide sequences against IMGT/GENE-DB human TR gene sequences. The TCRdist pipeline was used in a later analysis to assign CDR3 sequences and most-parsimonious VDJ recombination scenarios. A later analysis defined each TCR beta chain by its CDR3 amino acid sequence plus V-gene family, and excluded reads lacking a unique V-gene family. A later analysis removed 500 to 650 highly shared, low-generation-probability nucleotide sequences to deal with suspected cross-contamination and a sequencing artifact. In a later analysis, a clonal expansion index was calculated for each public chain from normalized within-repertoire ranks of inferred template counts. In a later analysis, generation probabilities were computed with a VDJ recombination model fitted to out-of-frame rearrangements, and the resulting probabilities were checked against IGoR. In a later analysis, hypergeometric tests were used to score TCR-TCR, TCR-HLA and TCR-CMV co-occurrence, with a repertoire-size bias correction applied to TCR pairs. False discovery rates were estimated in a later analysis by permuting HLA or CMV assignments 20 times. In a later analysis, co-occurring TCRs were grouped using DBSCAN, and TCRdist sequence similarity was added for clustering within HLA-allele-positive subsets. Co-occurrence clustering excluded repertoires with fewer than 30,000 or more than 120,000 public chains, plus five with anomalous nucleotide sharing. Not all clones reach the TCRdb copy of this immuneACCESS table, which keeps in-frame sequences only. Checked studies attribute under half of the gap to unresolved V genes and leave the rest unexplained. Clone size and V and J calls were adopted from that table, with D and trimming inferred from the DNA. This sample comprises about 160,000 clones, around 80% of them detected only once. The top ten hold about 4.5% of the sample.

The CDR3 has 14 amino acids, counting the end cysteine and phenylalanine. The sequence is cut down to CDR3 DNA, 42 bases in frame from base 1. V is pruned by 5 bases and J by 0 bases, leaving 4 bases of the junction without a gene match. The germline V gene (reference sequence) yields MNHNY for CDR1 and SVGAGI for CDR2. The cohort consisted of hundreds of healthy bone marrow donors. At the time of sampling, all cohort members were nominally healthy, though unrecorded immune exposures were likely present. The donor tested CMV seronegative, placing the donor among the 350 or so seronegative members of the cohort. A peripheral blood sample was collected from each donor, and TCR beta sequencing was performed on peripheral blood mononuclear cells. Genomic DNA extraction from the blood cell samples was performed with the Qiagen DNeasy Blood Extraction Kit. Results the study describes overall, beyond this receptor: Presence/absence analyses assumed roughly uniform sequencing depth across donors, an assumption that may not hold. An association between a missense DCLRE1C variant and V-gene and J-gene trimming of TCR beta chains was found in a later genetic analysis and replicated in an independent cohort. Most TCR sequences were seen in very few donors, while some public TCRs were found in many individuals. Because counts were too low, seventeen rarely observed V segments, including chromosome 9 orphons, were left out of the earlier analysis of roughly 600 of the donors. A total of fewer than 200 TCR beta chains were listed by the study as associated with cytomegalovirus. A later analysis found that most CMV-associated TCR beta chains appeared HLA-restricted, with HLA associations seemingly driven largely by CMV exposure. An earlier analysis of around 500 of the donors showed that most TCR beta V segments appeared in productive rearrangements either about 90% or about 30% of the time, which broadly matched IMGT annotations. The 87-base-pair reads could not distinguish some IMGT-functional V segments, including TRBV6-2 and TRBV6-3, so those segments were excluded. Because some donors lacked HLA typing at each locus, the association tests relied only on the typed subset. Only TCR beta chains were sequenced in this cohort, and the absence of alpha or paired-chain data limited detectable features. A further reported finding was that TCR beta sequences accurately predicted the HLA-A and HLA-B alleles for most subjects in the first cohort. Linkage disequilibrium might explain the correlated functional status among segregating V segments, but an unknown experimental factor could not be ruled out. A cluster of highly shared sequence variants was judged likely to represent a technical artifact of the sequencing pipeline. Compared with the 666-donor mean, donors in an Asian-associated ancestry cluster had fewer N-insertions in productive TCRs, according to a later genetic analysis. For the cohort, immune exposure information was limited to CMV serostatus. In a later analysis, HLA-associated TCR beta chains showed more clonal expansion and lower generation probabilities than non-associated chains that were equally common. A later analysis reported that several top co-occurrence clusters appeared linked to parvovirus B19, influenza, CMV and Epstein-Barr virus. At a false discovery rate of 0.05, a later analysis linked about 17,000 TCR beta sequences to specific HLA alleles. A later analysis found that TCR association rates varied across HLA loci, with DRB1 alleles showing the most associated TCRs and HLA-C alleles the fewest. According to the authors, the approach could potentially be generalized to other disease states and immunological phenotypes. The classifier was reported to diagnose cytomegalovirus status with high specificity and sensitivity in both the original cohort and the validation cohort. When HLA alleles, especially DR and DQ, strongly co-occurred, TCR associations were difficult to assign to individual alleles. In vitro tests confirmed that a few of the cytomegalovirus-associated TCR beta chains recognize cytomegalovirus antigens.

Note on this clone: This receptor's antigen is unknown. No base quality information exists; no much larger clone differs at one position.

The receptor chain draws on TRBV6-6 and TRBJ2-7; 7 junctional bases match TRBD1. Input material: PBMCs. The receptor's source is a man aged 40-50 years in good health and CMV-seronegative. The nucleotides are TGTGCCAGCAGTGCCACAGGGGCCTCCTACGAGCAGTACTTC. Its translation is CASSATGASYEQYF.